The 9 T cell receptor beta chains presented below share a single source sample, sequenced in a study of beta chain features in type 1 diabetes. Isolated RNA was reverse transcribed in full, so expressed TCRB transcripts were sequenced. Clones were sequenced by immunoSEQ multiplex PCR, and TCRdb holds only the in-frame ones, with some missing. This table has 250,000 to 300,000 clones, approximately 8% appearing once. The sample consisted of central memory CD4+ T cells from blood. These receptors all stem from a woman aged 18-29 years in good health.

This chain joins TRBV6-1 and TRBJ2-7; 7 positions agree with TRBD1. J lost 6 bases, V lost 6 bases, and 5 bases had no gene match. This CDR3 spans 12 amino acids. From germline, CDR1 is MNHNS and CDR2 SASEGT. DNA of the CDR3: TGTGCCAGCAGCGACAGGGTCTCCGAGCAGTACGTC. Encoded protein: CASSDRVSEQYV.

The chain uses TRBV7-9 and TRBJ2-7, with TRBD2 matching over 7 bases. Trimming took 7 bases from V and 0 from J; bases not matched to a gene: 12. The CDR3 runs to 16 residues. The germline gives CDR1 SEHNR, CDR2 FQNEAQ (reference sequence). In DNA form, the CDR3 reads TGTGCCAGCATAACACCTAGCGGCACAGGCTCCTACGAGCAGTACTTC. Translated: CASITPSGTGSYEQYF. Filled out from reference TRBV7-9 and TRBJ2-7, the complete variable domain reads DTGVSQNPRHKITKRGQNVTFRCDPISEHNRLYWYRQTLGQGPEFLTYFQNEAQLEKSRLLSDRFSAERPKGSFSTLEIQRTEQGDSAMYLCASITPSGTGSYEQYFGPGTRLTVT.

This sequence joins TRBV7-2 and TRBJ1-1, with D possibly being TRBD1 (6 bases). The CDR3 runs 14 residues. V gave up 6 bases and J gave up 1 base, with 12 bases separating them. Germline loops: CDR1 SGHTA, CDR2 FQGNSA. The CDR3 loop reads CASSAGASNTEAFF. CDR3 DNA: TGTGCCAGCAGTGCAGGGGCCTCGAACACTGAAGCTTTCTTT.

This clone has more than one count but fewer than ten. This rearrangement joins TRBV2 to TRBJ2-1; 9 nucleotides line up with TRBD1. Germline V gene data show CDR1 as SNHLY and CDR2 as FYNNEI. V shed 6 bases, J shed 9 bases, and the junction held 12 bases outside the gene matches. There are 15 residues in the CDR3. CDR3 protein: CASSTGTGTSGEQFF. The CDR3 bases are TGTGCCAGCAGCACCGGGACAGGGACGTCCGGTGAGCAGTTCTTC.

Only a few counts were recorded for this clone. CDR3 loop: CASSPFINYGYTF. The CDR3, as DNA: TGTGCCAGCAGCCCTTTCATCAACTATGGCTACACCTTC. This sequence joins TRBV7-2 and TRBJ1-2; D is unclear. The germline V and J ends were trimmed by 5 bases and 2 bases, with 9 bases remaining between them. In germline, CDR1 is SGHTA, CDR2 FQGNSA. The CDR3 length is 13 residues.

This clone was recorded a few times. The chain has TRBV7-2 and TRBJ1-5, with TRBD1 matching 9 bases. Germline assignment: CDR1 SGHTA and CDR2 FQGNSA. This CDR3 region has 14 residues. V shed 3 bases and J 7 bases; nucleotides not matched to a gene: 4. The CDR3 nucleotides read TGTGCCAGCAGCTTGGGACAGGGAAAGCAGCCCCAGCATTTT. Translating gives CASSLGQGKQPQHF.

This clone was detected many times. The DNA of the CDR3 is TGTGCCAGCAGCCGATCAAGGGATTGGAATGAGCAGTTCTTC. This codes for CASSRSRDWNEQFF. V gene TRBV7-2 combines with J gene TRBJ2-1; D remains unclear. Deletions cut 5 bases from V and 7 bases from J, with 15 bases between. CDR1 and CDR2 from the germline V gene are SGHTA and FQGNSA. The CDR3 length is 14 residues.

The table lists this clone with a few counts. The chain couples TRBV7-9 to TRBJ2-3, with 7 bases fitting TRBD2. The V gene end was trimmed by 3 bases and the J gene end by 1 base; junction bases not matched to a gene: 4. Germline V gene lookup returns CDR1 SEHNR and CDR2 FQNEAQ (reference sequence). This CDR3 comprises 15 residues. The CDR3 DNA sequence: TGTGCCAGCAGCTTGACTAGCCTCCGCACAGATACGCAGTATTTT. It specifies CASSLTSLRTDTQYF.

The chain has TRBV5-4 and TRBJ2-5; perhaps D is TRBD1 or TRBD2 (7 bases each). The CDR3 spans 13 residues. Deletions cut 10 bases from V and 4 bases from J, with 17 bases between. Per the germline V gene, CDR1 is SGHNT and CDR2 is YYREEE (reference sequence). CDR3 residues: CAGHFRGGETQYF. CDR3 coding DNA: TGTGCCGGTCACTTCAGGGGGGGAGAGACCCAGTACTTC.